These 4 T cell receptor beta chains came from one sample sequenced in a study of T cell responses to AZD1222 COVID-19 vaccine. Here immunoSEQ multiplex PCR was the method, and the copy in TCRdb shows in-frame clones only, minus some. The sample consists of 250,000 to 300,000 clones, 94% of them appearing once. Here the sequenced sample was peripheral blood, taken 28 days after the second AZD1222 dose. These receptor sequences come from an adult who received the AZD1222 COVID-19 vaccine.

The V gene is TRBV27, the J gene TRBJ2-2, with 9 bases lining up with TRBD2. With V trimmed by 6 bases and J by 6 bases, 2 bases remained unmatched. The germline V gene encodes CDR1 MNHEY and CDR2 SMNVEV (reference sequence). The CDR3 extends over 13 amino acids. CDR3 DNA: TGTGCCAGCAGGGGACTAGCCCCCGGGGAGCTGTTTTTT. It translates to CASRGLAPGELFF.

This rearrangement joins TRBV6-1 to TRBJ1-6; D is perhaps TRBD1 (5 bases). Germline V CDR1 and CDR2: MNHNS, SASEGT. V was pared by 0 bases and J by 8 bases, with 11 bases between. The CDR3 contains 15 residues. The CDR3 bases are TGTGCCAGCAGTGAAGCAGGCAGGGTGGATTCACCCCTCCACTTT. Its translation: CASSEAGRVDSPLHF.

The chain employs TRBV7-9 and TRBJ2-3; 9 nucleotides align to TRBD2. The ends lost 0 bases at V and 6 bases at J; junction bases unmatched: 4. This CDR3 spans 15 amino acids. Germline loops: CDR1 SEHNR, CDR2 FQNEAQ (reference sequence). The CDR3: CASSLAQRGADTQYF. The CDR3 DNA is TGTGCCAGCAGCTTAGCCCAGCGGGGGGCGGATACGCAGTATTTT.

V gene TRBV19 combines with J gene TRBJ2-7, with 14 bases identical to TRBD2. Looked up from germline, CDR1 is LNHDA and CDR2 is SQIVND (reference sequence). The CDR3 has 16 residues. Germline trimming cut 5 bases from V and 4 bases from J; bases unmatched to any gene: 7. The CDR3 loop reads CASSPRGTSGSYEQYF. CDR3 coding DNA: TGTGCCAGTAGTCCCCGTGGGACTAGCGGGAGTTACGAGCAGTACTTC.